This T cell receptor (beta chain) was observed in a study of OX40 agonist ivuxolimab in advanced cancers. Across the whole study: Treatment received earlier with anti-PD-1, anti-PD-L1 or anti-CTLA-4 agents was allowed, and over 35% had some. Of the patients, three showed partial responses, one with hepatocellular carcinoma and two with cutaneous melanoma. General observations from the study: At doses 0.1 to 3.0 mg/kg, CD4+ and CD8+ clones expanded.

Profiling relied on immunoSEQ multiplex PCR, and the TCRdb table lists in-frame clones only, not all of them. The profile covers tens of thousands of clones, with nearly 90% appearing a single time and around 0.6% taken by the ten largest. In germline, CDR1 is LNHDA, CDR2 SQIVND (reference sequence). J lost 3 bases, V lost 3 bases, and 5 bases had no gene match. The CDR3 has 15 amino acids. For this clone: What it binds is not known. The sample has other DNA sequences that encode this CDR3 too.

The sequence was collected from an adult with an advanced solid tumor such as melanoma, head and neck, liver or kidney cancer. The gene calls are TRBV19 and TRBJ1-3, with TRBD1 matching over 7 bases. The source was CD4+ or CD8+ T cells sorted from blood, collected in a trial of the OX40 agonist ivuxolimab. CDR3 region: CASSIAGQSGNTIYF. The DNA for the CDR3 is TGTGCCAGTAGTATTGCGGGACAGAGTGGAAACACCATATATTTT.